This passage covers 8 T cell receptor beta chains from one sample sequenced in a study of T-cell reconstitution after alpha-beta-depleted transplantation in children. This sample's TCRbeta library carried unique molecular identifier barcodes. TCRdb processed the PCR reads anew with MiXCR; each CDR3 protein has one entry. Of 400,000 to 450,000 distinct CDR3 sequences in the sample, 43% were seen once. This sample comprised PBMCs, obtained before TCRalphabeta/CD19-depleted stem cell transplant. These receptors came from a girl aged 2-10 years with aplastic anemia, due to receive a stem cell transplant.

The chain is built from TRBV3-1 and TRBJ2-5; TRBD2 might be the D (6 bases). The length of the CDR3 is 17 residues. The V end lost 4 bases, the J end lost 3 bases, and 21 bases lay between the germline ends. CDR1 is LGHDT and CDR2 is YNNKEL in the germline V gene (reference sequence). The CDR3 nucleotides are TGTGCCAGCAGCCCGAACCTCGGGACTGGCGGTAAAGAGACCCAGTACTTC. It is translated as CASSPNLGTGGKETQYF.

Only a few counts were recorded for this clonotype. This chain connects TRBV3-1 to TRBJ1-4; D is uncertain. Germline CDR1 and CDR2: LGHDT and YNNKEL (reference sequence). This CDR3 comprises 17 residues. V lost 4 bases and J 8 bases, leaving 23 bases between the germline ends. The chain's CDR3 is CASSRKLRAPEGEKLFF. In DNA form, the CDR3 reads TGTGCCAGCAGCCGAAAACTCCGGGCCCCCGAAGGGGAAAAACTGTTTTTT.

The rearrangement links TRBV20-1 to TRBJ2-7, with TRBD2 identical over 9 bases. V shed 2 bases, J shed 4 bases, and the junction held 12 bases outside the gene matches. This CDR3 contains 16 residues. CDR1 is DFQATT and CDR2 is SNEGSKA in the germline V gene (reference sequence). Here the CDR3 reads CSARHSAGGNNYEQYF. Written as DNA, the CDR3 is TGCAGTGCTAGACACTCAGCGGGAGGTAATAATTACGAGCAGTACTTC.

The chain recombines TRBV6-1 with TRBJ2-7; 9 nucleotides line up with TRBD1. This CDR3 has 14 amino acids. Germline CDR1 is MNHNS and CDR2 is SASEGT. The V and J ends lost 2 bases and 5 bases, in that order; junction bases with no gene match: 4. The CDR3 coding sequence is TGTGCCAGCAGTGAAACGGGACAGGGACACGAGCAGTACTTC. Translation: CASSETGQGHEQYF.

The rearrangement joins TRBV12-3 or TRBV12-4 to TRBJ2-1, with 9 bases aligning to TRBD1. V lost 3 bases to trimming and J lost 5 bases; unmatched junction nucleotides: 5. The CDR3 length is 15 residues. DNA of the CDR3: TGTGCCAGCAGTTTGGGGACAGGGCCCCACAATGAGCAGTTCTTC. Translating it yields CASSLGTGPHNEQFF.

This rearrangement joins TRBV10-3 to TRBJ1-5, with D perhaps TRBD1 (5 bases). Trimming left V 0 bases short and J 7 bases short, with 13 bases between. Germline CDR1 and CDR2: ENHRY and SYGVKD. CDR3 length equals 15 residues. The CDR3 loop reads CAISESGGIGQPQHF. The CDR3 DNA reads as TGTGCCATCAGTGAGTCGGGGGGGATAGGGCAGCCCCAGCATTTT.

The gene calls are TRBV20-1 and TRBJ2-3, with 8 bases aligning to TRBD2. The V segment lost 6 bases and the J segment 1 base; nucleotides outside the gene matches: 6. CDR1 DFQATT and CDR2 SNEGSKA come from the germline V gene (reference sequence). The CDR3 is 14 amino acids. CDR3 sequence reads: CSAGAGEGTDTQYF. In DNA, the CDR3 is TGCAGTGCCGGAGCGGGAGAAGGCACAGATACGCAGTATTTT.

This clonotype came up a few times. The CDR3 DNA reads as TGTGCCAGCAGCGCCCGTAGTCCCGGGGAGCAGTTCTTC. It is translated as CASSARSPGEQFF. The chain recombines TRBV9 with TRBJ2-1; the D is unclear. Germline V CDR1 and CDR2: SGDLS, YYNGEE. The CDR3 has 13 residues. V was shortened by 3 bases and J by 10 bases, with 14 bases between the two germline ends.